A selection of T cell receptor beta chains follows, all from one sample in a study of cytomegalovirus exposure and HLA in healthy donors. TCRdb's table, derived via immunoSEQ multiplex PCR, lists solely in-frame clones and lacks some. The data show under 150,000 clones, 81% seen once. The specimen sequenced was PBMCs. The receptors were sampled from a woman under 40 in good health and CMV-seronegative. Each CDR3 is given with its conserved first and last residue. D genes are given only for firm matches. Where a row states a size, it is once, few, many or the class of an expanded clone; other rows omit it.

- 16 TRBD2 TRBJ2-2 TRBV7-8 CASSPLAGVDTGELFF TGTGCCAGCAGCCCACTAGCGGGAGTGGACACCGGGGAGCTGTTTTTT
- 16 - TRBJ2-7 TRBV21-1 CASSKVVICRGGEQYF TGTGCCAGCAGCAAAGTTGTAATTTGTCGCGGTGGTGAGCAGTACTTC
- 15 TRBD2 TRBJ2-1 TRBV7-7 CASSDLAGDYNEQFF TGTGCTAGCAGTGATCTAGCGGGAGACTACAATGAGCAGTTCTTC
- 14 TRBD2 TRBJ2-1 TRBV5-1 CASSPVAGADEQFF TGCGCCAGCAGCCCAGTAGCGGGAGCCGATGAGCAGTTCTTC
- 14 TRBD1 TRBJ2-1 TRBV15 CATSRGVGGSEQFF TGTGCCACCAGCAGAGGGGTAGGGGGCAGTGAGCAGTTCTTC
- 16 TRBD2 TRBJ2-2 TRBV27 CASSLLAGTGPGELFF TGTGCCAGCAGCCTACTAGCGGGTACGGGGCCCGGGGAGCTGTTTTTT
- 17 TRBD2 TRBJ2-3 TRBV7-2 CASSLKAGGPQPDTQYF TGTGCCAGCAGCTTAAAAGCGGGAGGGCCGCAGCCAGATACGCAGTATTTT
- 18 TRBD1 TRBJ2-5 TRBV15 CATSRNDRGPILQETQYF TGTGCCACCAGCAGAAACGACAGGGGGCCAATTCTCCAAGAGACCCAGTACTTC
- 17 - TRBJ1-4 TRBV6-4 CASSDPEGEGEDEKLFF TGTGCCAGCAGTGACCCGGAGGGGGAGGGGGAAGATGAAAAACTGTTTTTT
- 12 - TRBJ2-5 TRBV6-5 CASSYPQGRQYF TGTGCCAGCAGTTACCCGCAGGGGCGGCAGTACTTC
- 17 - TRBJ2-3 TRBV28 CASSAPPTITSTDTQYF TGTGCCAGCAGTGCACCCCCTACTATTACTAGCACAGATACGCAGTATTTT
- 15 - TRBJ2-3 TRBV14 CASSQDRGGTDTQYF TGTGCCAGCAGCCAAGATCGTGGAGGCACAGATACGCAGTATTTT
few 16 TRBD2 TRBJ2-1 TRBV7-2 CASSIGSGSIRDEQFF TGTGCCAGCAGCATAGGGAGCGGGAGTATTAGGGATGAGCAGTTCTTC
- 16 - TRBJ2-1 TRBV5-1 CASSLRPGKIDNEQFF TGCGCCAGCAGCTTGCGTCCCGGGAAAATCGACAATGAGCAGTTCTTC
- 16 TRBD1 TRBJ1-5 TRBV2 CASSEATGTSNQPQHF TGTGCCAGCAGTGAAGCGACAGGGACTAGCAATCAGCCCCAGCATTTT
once 15 - TRBJ2-1 TRBV7-2 CASSKGGGTGNEQFF TGTGCCAGCAGTAAAGGTGGGGGGACCGGGAATGAGCAGTTCTTC
once 16 TRBD2 TRBJ2-1 TRBV5-1 CASRKTGLAGVYEQFF TGCGCCAGCAGGAAAACGGGACTAGCGGGGGTGTATGAGCAGTTCTTC
- 14 - TRBJ2-2 TRBV2 CASNGGGYTGELFF TGTGCCAGCAATGGGGGAGGTTACACCGGGGAGCTGTTTTTT
few 13 - TRBJ2-7 TRBV28 CASSLLSGYEQYF TGTGCCAGCAGTTTATTATCCGGGTACGAGCAGTACTTC
- 14 TRBD1 TRBJ1-2 TRBV27 CASSPLGQAYGYTF TGTGCCAGCAGTCCCCTAGGACAGGCCTATGGCTACACCTTC
- 15 TRBD1 TRBJ1-1 TRBV9 CASSVEGQGGTEAFF TGTGCCAGCAGCGTAGAGGGACAGGGTGGAACTGAAGCTTTCTTT
once 14 - TRBJ2-7 TRBV7-2 CASSLRTPTYEQYF TGTGCCAGCAGCTTAAGGACACCGACTTACGAGCAGTACTTC
- 17 TRBD1 TRBJ1-5 TRBV27 CASSPNRDRGFNQPQHF TGTGCCAGCAGCCCGAACCGGGACAGGGGTTTCAATCAGCCCCAGCATTTT
- 18 TRBD1 TRBJ2-2 TRBV19 CASSHDRGRLEGTGELFF TGTGCCAGTAGCCACGACAGGGGAAGGTTGGAGGGCACCGGGGAGCTGTTTTTT
- 14 - TRBJ1-1 TRBV11-2 CASSLILGGGIAFF TGTGCCAGCAGCTTAATCTTGGGAGGGGGGATAGCTTTCTTT
- 15 TRBD1 TRBJ1-1 TRBV18 CASASTGGVNTEAFF TGTGCCAGCGCATCGACAGGGGGCGTGAACACTGAAGCTTTCTTT
- 14 - TRBJ1-5 TRBV28 CASSLSPESEPQHF TGTGCCAGCAGTTTATCGCCGGAGTCGGAGCCCCAGCATTTT
once 19 - TRBJ2-5 TRBV7-9 CASSSPGSSGGGLQETQYF TGTGCCAGCAGCTCCCCCGGGTCTAGCGGAGGGGGTCTACAAGAGACCCAGTACTTC
- 15 TRBD2 TRBJ2-1 TRBV7-9 CASSPPTSGSGEQFF TGTGCCAGCAGCCCCCCGACTAGCGGGAGTGGGGAGCAGTTCTTC
- 15 TRBD2 TRBJ2-7 TRBV6-5 CASSRGTTFSYEQYF TGTGCCAGCAGTAGAGGGACTACCTTCTCCTACGAGCAGTACTTC
- 12 - TRBJ1-2 TRBV11-2 CASSTEANGYTF TGTGCCAGCAGCACCGAAGCTAATGGCTACACCTTC
- 15 - TRBJ1-1 TRBV5-4 CASSLWGGTNTEAFF TGTGCCAGCAGCCTATGGGGAGGGACGAACACTGAAGCTTTCTTT
- 16 TRBD2 TRBJ2-7 TRBV5-6 CASRRLAGASSYEQYF TGTGCCAGCCGCCGGCTAGCGGGGGCAAGCTCCTACGAGCAGTACTTC
- 16 TRBD1 TRBJ2-7 TRBV6-6 CASSPRGQGASYEQYF TGTGCCAGCAGCCCACGCGGACAGGGGGCCTCCTACGAGCAGTACTTC
few 17 TRBD1 TRBJ2-1 TRBV30 CAWSNGSGTGAYNEQFF TGTGCCTGGAGTAATGGGTCCGGGACAGGGGCCTACAATGAGCAGTTCTTC
few 14 TRBD2 TRBJ2-7 TRBV9 CASSQRTSGSEQYF TGTGCCAGCAGCCAACGGACTAGCGGGAGCGAGCAGTACTTC
- 17 TRBD2 TRBJ2-3 TRBV9 CASSEVAGGPGTDTQYF TGTGCCAGCAGCGAAGTGGCGGGAGGGCCGGGGACAGATACGCAGTATTTT
once 12 TRBD2 TRBJ2-7 TRBV30 CAWLAGGREQYF TGTGCCTGGCTCGCGGGAGGGAGGGAGCAGTACTTC
- 16 TRBD2 TRBJ2-2 TRBV19 CASSIVLAGGTGELFF TGTGCCAGTAGTATCGTACTAGCGGGAGGGACCGGGGAGCTGTTTTTT
- 14 TRBD2 TRBJ2-7 TRBV7-9 CASSPSGRAYEQYF TGTGCCAGCAGCCCTAGCGGGAGGGCCTACGAGCAGTACTTC
- 15 TRBD2 TRBJ2-1 TRBV29-1 CSVGGIGTSGNEQFF TGCAGCGTTGGTGGGATAGGGACTAGCGGCAATGAGCAGTTCTTC
- 15 TRBD1 TRBJ2-1 TRBV5-4 CASSLAGTGNVEQFF TGTGCCAGCAGCTTGGCCGGGACAGGGAATGTGGAGCAGTTCTTC
- 17 TRBD2 TRBJ2-7 TRBV27 CASSRGLAGGSSYEQYF TGTGCCAGCAGTAGGGGACTAGCGGGAGGTAGCTCCTACGAGCAGTACTTC
- 14 - TRBJ2-5 TRBV12-5 CASGLGSDQETQYF TGTGCTAGTGGTTTAGGCAGCGACCAAGAGACCCAGTACTTC
- 16 - TRBJ2-5 TRBV19 CASSSYGNILRETQYF TGTGCCAGTAGTTCATACGGGAACATTCTCCGGGAGACCCAGTACTTC
- 15 TRBD1 TRBJ2-7 TRBV6-1 CASTHLGQPPDEQYF TGTGCCAGCACCCACCTGGGACAGCCCCCCGACGAGCAGTACTTC
- 18 TRBD2 TRBJ2-7 TRBV7-2 CASSLDTRSGRARNEQYF TGTGCCAGCAGTCTAGACACGCGTAGCGGGAGGGCCCGAAACGAGCAGTACTTC
- 14 TRBD2 TRBJ2-5 TRBV4-3 CASSQETGGETQYF TGCGCCAGCAGCCAGGAGACGGGAGGGGAGACCCAGTACTTC
few 15 - TRBJ2-7 TRBV5-8 CASSLVGGARGEQYF TGTGCCAGCAGCTTGGTAGGGGGGGCAAGAGGGGAGCAGTACTTC
- 16 TRBD1 TRBJ2-3 TRBV6-1 CASSGAGGAGTDTQYF TGTGCCAGCAGTGGCGCAGGGGGCGCGGGCACAGATACGCAGTATTTT
- 13 - TRBJ2-3 TRBV28 CASSATDTDTQYF TGTGCCAGCAGTGCCACAGACACAGATACGCAGTATTTT
- 13 TRBD1 TRBJ1-1 TRBV4-1 CASSQDRDSEAFF TGCGCCAGCAGCCAAGATCGGGACAGTGAAGCTTTCTTT
once 13 TRBD2 TRBJ2-1 TRBV12-5 CASGLGTSDEQFF TGTGCTAGTGGTTTAGGGACTAGCGATGAGCAGTTCTTC
- 14 TRBD2 TRBJ2-5 TRBV7-2 CASSPGGSAKTQYF TGTGCCAGCAGCCCCGGGGGGAGCGCCAAAACCCAGTACTTC